This T cell receptor (beta chain) was sequenced during a study of pediatric ulcerative colitis. Looking at the study overall: Most patients had pancolitis, and two had left-sided colitis. Study outcomes and limitations: All ulcerative colitis patients, but no controls, carried a couple of rectal clonotypes.

About this clone itself: No antigen is known for it.

Each sample received Survey-level depth of up to 500,000 reads. The assay was immunoSEQ multiplex PCR, and TCRdb's table has in-frame clones only and misses some. Of approximately 60,000 clones in the sample, roughly nine tenths were seen once. CDR3 length: 13 residues. Trimming cost V 2 bases and J 6 bases, with 11 bases left between them. The germline gives CDR1 SNHLY, CDR2 FYNNEI. Sequenced material: blood. The sequence was obtained from a boy younger than 18 with severe ulcerative colitis. V usage is TRBV2 and J usage is TRBJ2-7; D gene unclear. CDR3 protein: CASSEPIISEQYF. The CDR3 bases are TGTGCCAGCAGTGAACCTATAATTTCCGAGCAGTACTTC.